The 8 T cell receptor beta chains reported below all come from one sample, sequenced in a study of molecular identifiers for immune sequencing clone quantification. MiXCR, applied by TCRdb to the PCR reads, yields one record per CDR3 protein. This table has some 320,000 distinct CDR3 sequences, about 23% appearing once. Source material: naive CD8+ T cells from blood, with Jurkat cell RNA spiked in. Subset: FACS-sorted CD8+CD4-CCR7+CD45RA+ naive T cells. The receptors were sampled from a human donor in good health. Some libraries in this study had Jurkat cell RNA spiked in.

This clonotype was detected ten times or more. The V gene is TRBV28, the J gene TRBJ2-3; a weak D match, TRBD2 (5 bases). Trimming pared 3 bases from V and 3 bases from J, leaving 13 bases between. Germline CDR1 and CDR2: MDHEN and SYDVKM. The CDR3 length is 15 residues. CDR3 residues: CASSLGSGLTDTQYF. CDR3 coding DNA: TGTGCCAGCAGTTTGGGCTCGGGATTGACAGATACGCAGTATTTT.

As to this clonotype: This clone may be a read error of a much larger clone one base away. This chain uses TRBV7-3 with TRBJ2-5, with 8 positions matching TRBD2. Germline lookup yields CDR1 SGHTA and CDR2 FQGTGA. The CDR3 has 14 residues. J was trimmed by 7 bases and V by 4 bases; bases with no gene match: 8. CDR3 loop: CASSSGLGDGTQYF. The CDR3 bases are TGTGCCAGCAGCTCGGGACTAGGTGACGGGACCCAGTACTTC.

This clonotype was found a few times. An end of the junction differs from the germline gene, which may be a read error. The chain uses TRBV11-2 and TRBJ1-4, with 9 nucleotides matching TRBD1. CDR3 length: 18 amino acids. The germline gives CDR1 SGHAT, CDR2 FQNNGV. The CDR3 DNA sequence: TGTGCCAGCAGCTGGGACAGGGTAGGAACCTCAACTAATGAAAGACTGTTTTTT. Translated: CASSWDRVGTSTNERLFF.

Ten or more counts support this clonotype. V and J are TRBV14 and TRBJ2-7; D gene uncertain. The CDR3 consists of 12 residues. CDR1 and CDR2 from the germline V gene are SGHDN and FVKESK. Trimming took off 1 base at V and 9 bases at J, with 10 bases between the two ends. In DNA form, the CDR3 reads TGTGCCAGCAGCCAAGCCCGGGTACCGCAGTACTTC. This encodes CASSQARVPQYF. The full variable domain, rest sourced from reference TRBV14 and TRBJ2-7, is EAGVTQFPSHSVIEKGQTVTLRCDPISGHDNLYWYRRVMGKEIKFLLHFVKESKQDESGMPNNRFLAERTGGTYSTLKVQPAELEDSGVYFCASSQARVPQYFGPGTRLTVT.

Many counts were recorded for this clonotype. The V call is TRBV19, the J call TRBJ2-3; 7 bases agree with TRBD2. With V trimmed by 0 bases and J by 4 bases, 4 bases remained unmatched. CDR1 LNHDA and CDR2 SQIVND come from the germline V gene (reference sequence). The CDR3 extends over 15 amino acids. CDR3 sequence reads: CASSIDGRRADTQYF. In DNA, the CDR3 is TGTGCCAGTAGTATAGACGGGAGGAGAGCAGATACGCAGTATTTT.

The rearrangement links TRBV27 to TRBJ1-4; D not resolved. Germline assignment: CDR1 MNHEY and CDR2 SMNVEV (reference sequence). The CDR3 has 14 amino acids. The V end lost 5 bases, the J end lost 4 bases, and 11 bases lay between the germline ends. CDR3 DNA: TGTGCCAGCAGTCCAAGGCCCCTTAATGAAAAACTGTTTTTT. This translates into CASSPRPLNEKLFF. Full variable domain (rest looked up from reference TRBV27 and TRBJ1-4): EAQVTQNPRYLITVTGKKLTVTCSQNMNHEYMSWYRQDPGLGLRQIYYSMNVEVTDKGDVPEGYKVSRKEKRNFPLILESPSPNQTSLYFCASSPRPLNEKLFFGSGTQLSVL.

A word on this clonotype: One base away lies a much larger clone, so this may be a sequencing read error. This likely comes from a read error, as the CDR3 has no conserved phenylalanine or tryptophan at its end. The chain joins TRBV7-9 to TRBJ2-3; D not resolved. CDR1 SEHNR and CDR2 FQNEAQ come from the germline V gene (reference sequence). The ends were cut back, 7 bases at V and 3 bases at J, with 11 bases in the middle. The CDR3 length is 13 residues. The CDR3 region has the DNA TGTGCCAGCATCCCCCCGGTAACAGATACGCAGTATTCT. This gives the protein CASIPPVTDTQYS.

J is TRBJ1-1 and V is TRBV30, with D perhaps TRBD1 (6 bases). The CDR3 is 14 residues long. Trimming removed 3 bases from V and 0 bases from J, with 11 bases in between. The germline V gene has CDR1 GTSNPN and CDR2 SVGIG (reference sequence). As DNA, the CDR3 is TGTGCCTGGAGCCCGGGACACTTGAACACTGAAGCTTTCTTT. This translates into CAWSPGHLNTEAFF.